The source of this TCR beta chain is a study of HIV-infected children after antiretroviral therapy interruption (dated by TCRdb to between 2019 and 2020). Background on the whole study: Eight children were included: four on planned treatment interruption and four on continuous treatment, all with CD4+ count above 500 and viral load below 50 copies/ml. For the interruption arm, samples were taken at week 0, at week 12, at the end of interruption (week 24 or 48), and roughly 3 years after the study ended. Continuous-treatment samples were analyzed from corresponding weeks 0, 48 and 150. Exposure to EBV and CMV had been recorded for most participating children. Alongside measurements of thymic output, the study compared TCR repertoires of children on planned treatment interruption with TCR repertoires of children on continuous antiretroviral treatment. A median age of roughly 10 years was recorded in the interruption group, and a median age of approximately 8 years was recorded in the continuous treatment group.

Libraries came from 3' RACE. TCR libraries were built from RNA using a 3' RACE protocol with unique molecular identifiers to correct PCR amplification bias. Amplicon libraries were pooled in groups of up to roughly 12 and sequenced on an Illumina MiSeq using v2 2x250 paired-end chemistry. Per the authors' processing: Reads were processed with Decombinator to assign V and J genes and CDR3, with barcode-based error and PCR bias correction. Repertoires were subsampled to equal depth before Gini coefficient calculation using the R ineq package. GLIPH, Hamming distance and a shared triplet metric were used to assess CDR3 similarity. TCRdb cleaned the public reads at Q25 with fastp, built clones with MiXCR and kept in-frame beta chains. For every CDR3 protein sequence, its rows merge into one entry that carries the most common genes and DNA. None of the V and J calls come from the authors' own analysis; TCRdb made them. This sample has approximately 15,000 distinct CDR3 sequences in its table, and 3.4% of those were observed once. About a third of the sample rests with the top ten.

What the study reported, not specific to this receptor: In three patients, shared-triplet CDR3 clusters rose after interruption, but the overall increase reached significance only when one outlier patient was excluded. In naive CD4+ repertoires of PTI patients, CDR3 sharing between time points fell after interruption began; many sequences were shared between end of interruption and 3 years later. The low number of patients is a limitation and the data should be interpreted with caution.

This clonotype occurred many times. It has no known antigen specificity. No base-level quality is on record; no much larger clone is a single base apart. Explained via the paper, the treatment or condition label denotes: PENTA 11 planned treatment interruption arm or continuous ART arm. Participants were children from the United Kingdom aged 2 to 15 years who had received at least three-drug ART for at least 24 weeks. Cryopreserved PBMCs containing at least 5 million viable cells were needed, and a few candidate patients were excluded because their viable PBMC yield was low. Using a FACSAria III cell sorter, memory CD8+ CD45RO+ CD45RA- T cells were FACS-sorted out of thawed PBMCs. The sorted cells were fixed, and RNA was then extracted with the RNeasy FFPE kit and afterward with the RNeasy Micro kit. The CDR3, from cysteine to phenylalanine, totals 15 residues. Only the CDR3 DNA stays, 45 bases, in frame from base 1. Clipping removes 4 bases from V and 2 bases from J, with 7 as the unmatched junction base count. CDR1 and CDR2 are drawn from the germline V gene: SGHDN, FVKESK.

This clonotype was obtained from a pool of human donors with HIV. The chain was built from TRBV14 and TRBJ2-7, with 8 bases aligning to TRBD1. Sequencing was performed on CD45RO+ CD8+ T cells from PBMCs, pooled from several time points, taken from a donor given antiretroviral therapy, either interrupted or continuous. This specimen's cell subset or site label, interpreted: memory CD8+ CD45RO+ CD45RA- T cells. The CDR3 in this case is CASSPGQGVTYEQYF. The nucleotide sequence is TGTGCCAGCAGCCCCGGACAGGGAGTAACCTACGAGCAGTACTTC.